The clone carrying this T cell receptor beta chain was counted between two and nine times. Its specificity is unknown. The CDR3 has 14 amino acids. V lost 7 bases and J lost 3, with 17 bases in between. From germline, CDR1 is SQVTM and CDR2 ANQGSEA. The sample originates from a study of beta chain features in type 1 diabetes. Study results and caveats: In type 1 diabetes patients, VDJ junctions had fewer insertions; deletions at these junctions were more frequent. Over-representation of high TCR-expressing cells was a possible consequence of cDNA sequencing.

The investigators reverse transcribed all of the isolated RNA, so they sequenced expressed TCRB transcripts. The assay was immunoSEQ multiplex PCR, and TCRdb's table has in-frame clones only and misses some. This table holds 110,000 to 150,000 clones, roughly 9.7% found once. The receptor was isolated from a woman between 35 and 50 years old in good health. The chain combines TRBV29-1 with TRBJ2-3, with D tentatively TRBD1 (5 bases). The sample consisted of central memory CD4+ T cells from blood. The CDR3 nucleotides read TGCAGCGCCGCCCCCGGACATACTACAGATACGCAGTATTTT. Translated, it gives CSAAPGHTTDTQYF.